The T cell receptor beta chain described here comes from a study of read filtering for tumor transcriptome and immune sequencing. The library was built from about 400 ng RNA with molecular barcoded adaptors for alpha/delta and beta/gamma chains. TCRdb processed the reads anew with MiXCR; each CDR3 protein has one entry. The repertoire holds 94,000 or so distinct CDR3 sequences, over 9% seen once, with just under 15% in the top ten. Per germline, CDR1 SNHLY and CDR2 FYNNEI. This CDR3 is 13 amino acids long. V gave up 8 bases and J gave up 0 bases, with 8 bases separating them. The chain recombines TRBV2 with TRBJ1-3; no definite D call. This receptor was identified in a donor at least 40 years old with multiple myeloma. Sequenced material: a population of CD138-negative cells sorted from bone marrow. The CDR3 sequence is CASGLNSGNTIYF. The CDR3, as DNA: TGTGCCAGCGGTCTCAACTCTGGAAACACCATATATTTT. The complete variable domain, with remaining parts taken from reference TRBV2 and TRBJ1-3, reads EPEVTQTPSHQVTQMGQEVILRCVPISNHLYFYWYRQILGQKVEFLVSFYNNEISEKSEIFDDQFSVERPDGSNFTLKIRSTKLEDSAMYFCASGLNSGNTIYFGEGSWLTVV.